This T cell receptor beta chain was sequenced during a study of shared clonotypes between healthy human individuals. Method: immunoSEQ multiplex PCR; TCRdb's copy keeps in-frame clones and lacks some. The sample has 2,500,000 or so clones, roughly 93% seen once. The source of this sequence is a young man in good health. Some clones in this sample may be carry-over from other donors' samples. The material sequenced was naive CD4+ T cells from PBMCs. Subset: CD45RA+ positively selected.

The DNA of the CDR3 is TGTGCCAGCAGTCTATTCGGCGGGACTAGTAGTGAGCAGTACTTC. Protein sequence: CASSLFGGTSSEQYF. V and J are TRBV7-9 and TRBJ2-7; TRBD2 aligns across 8 bases. Germline CDR1 SEHNR, CDR2 FQNEAQ (reference sequence). The CDR3 is made up of 15 amino acids. The junction had 14 bases not matched to a gene; V was cut back by 6 bases and J by 7 bases.